The TCR beta chain under discussion was sequenced for a study of response to subunit inactivated influenza vaccine. TCRdb passed the RT-PCR reads through MiXCR, listing each CDR3 protein once. The sample has some 500,000 distinct CDR3 sequences; about 25% are singletons. This clonotype was detected only a few times. Its antigen is still unknown. The V and J ends lost 0 bases and 10 bases respectively, with 13 bases between them. The CDR3 spans 15 residues. Per germline, CDR1 LGHNA and CDR2 YSLEER. General study findings and limits: Each seasonal flu vaccination may recruit only limited new T cells, authors suggested.

The sample consisted of CD4+ T cells sorted from PBMCs, taken 5 days after vaccination. V gene TRBV4-3 combines with J gene TRBJ1-6, with D maybe TRBD1 (5 bases). The sequence derives from a man aged 50 to 60 who received an inactivated influenza vaccine. The CDR3 nucleotides read TGCGCCAGCAGCCAAGATATCCAGGGCTGGTCACCCCTCCACTTT. Encoded protein: CASSQDIQGWSPLHF.